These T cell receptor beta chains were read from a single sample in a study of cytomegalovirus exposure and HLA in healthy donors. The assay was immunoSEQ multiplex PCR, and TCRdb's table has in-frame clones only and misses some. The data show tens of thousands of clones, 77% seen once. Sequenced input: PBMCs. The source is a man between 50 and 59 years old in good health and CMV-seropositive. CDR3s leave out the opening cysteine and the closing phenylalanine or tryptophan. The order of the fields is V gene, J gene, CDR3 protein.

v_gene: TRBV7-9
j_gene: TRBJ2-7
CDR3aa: ASSLGATGGPPYEQY

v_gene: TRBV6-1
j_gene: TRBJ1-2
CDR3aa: ASTPHRGQTYGHT

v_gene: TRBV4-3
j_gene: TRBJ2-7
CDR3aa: ASSQVIGGQTYEQY

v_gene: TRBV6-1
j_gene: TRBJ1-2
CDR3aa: ASRSTPRSSA

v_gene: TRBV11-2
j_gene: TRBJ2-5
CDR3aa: ASSLDYGLAGPQETQY

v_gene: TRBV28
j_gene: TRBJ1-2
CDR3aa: ASNWDRVYGYT

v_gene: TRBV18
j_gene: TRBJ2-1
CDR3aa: ASSPGAGREQF

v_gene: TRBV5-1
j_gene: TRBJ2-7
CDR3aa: ASNLASGVTYEQY

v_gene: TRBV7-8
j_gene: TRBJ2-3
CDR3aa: ASSFAVRTWDTQY

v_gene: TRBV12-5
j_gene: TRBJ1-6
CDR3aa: ASGFGSELSPLH

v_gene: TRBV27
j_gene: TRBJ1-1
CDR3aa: ASSRPWTDARVAEAF

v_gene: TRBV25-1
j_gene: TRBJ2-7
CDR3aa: ASTASGAAYEQY

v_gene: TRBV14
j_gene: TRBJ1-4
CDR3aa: ASSQQQGSGEKLF

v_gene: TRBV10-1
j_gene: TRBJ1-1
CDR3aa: ASRSGTGGTF

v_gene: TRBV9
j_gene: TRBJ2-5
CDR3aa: ASSVGLAGETQY

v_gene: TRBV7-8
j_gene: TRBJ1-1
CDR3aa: ASSLDSGQGTEAF

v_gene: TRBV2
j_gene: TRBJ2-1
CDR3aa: ASRDQGTGHNEQF

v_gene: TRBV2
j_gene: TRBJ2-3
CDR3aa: ASKGSGSTDTQY

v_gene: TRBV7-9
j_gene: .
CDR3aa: ASSSVGTGFSYEQY

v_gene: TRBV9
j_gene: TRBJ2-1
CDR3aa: ASSVGLAGGSNEQF

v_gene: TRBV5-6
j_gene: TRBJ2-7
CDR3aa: ASSLLDKSYEQY

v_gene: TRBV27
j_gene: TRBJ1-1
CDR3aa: ASSDSTMNTEAF

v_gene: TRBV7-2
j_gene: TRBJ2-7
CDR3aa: ASSPRRDYEQY

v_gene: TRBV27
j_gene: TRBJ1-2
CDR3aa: ASKGGLPGYT